The 21 T cell receptor beta chains reported below all come from one sample, sequenced in a study of T cells of healthy individuals. One entry per CDR3 protein results from TCRdb running MiXCR on the 5' RACE reads. The table records 60,000 to 80,000 distinct CDR3 sequences, 15% to 20% of them present only once. Receptors were obtained from a human donor in good health.

This clonotype was seen repeatedly, ten times or more. The chain joins TRBV6-5 to TRBJ1-5; 7 bases match TRBD1. The germline V gene has CDR1 MNHEY and CDR2 SVGAGI. The CDR3 runs 17 residues. V lost 1 base and J lost 3; bases outside the gene matches: 9. The CDR3 DNA sequence: TGTGCCAGCAGTTACTATAAGCCGGGACAGACCAATCAGCCCCAGCATTTT. Protein sequence: CASSYYKPGQTNQPQHF.

V usage is TRBV30 and J usage is TRBJ1-1; D possibly corresponds to TRBD1 (6 bases). V lost 5 bases, J lost 1 base, and 14 bases lay in between. The germline CDR1 and CDR2 sequences are GTSNPN and SVGIG (reference sequence). The CDR3 is 14 residues long. The CDR3 coding sequence is TGTGCCTGGTGCTGGACGACAGGGAACACTGAAGCTTTCTTT. Protein product: CAWCWTTGNTEAFF.

Many counts were recorded for this clonotype. V and J are TRBV10-3 and TRBJ2-1; 11 bases match TRBD2. The CDR3 extends over 17 amino acids. V was pared by 0 bases and J by 3 bases, with 4 bases of the junction left unmatched. Germline CDR1 is ENHRY and CDR2 is SYGVKD. The CDR3 here is CAISESRLAGGYNEQFF. The DNA of the CDR3 is TGTGCCATCAGTGAGTCGAGGCTAGCGGGAGGCTACAATGAGCAGTTCTTC.

The V call is TRBV3-1, the J call TRBJ2-1, with TRBD2 matching over 9 bases. The trim removed 6 bases at V and 2 bases at J, leaving 5 bases unmatched. CDR1 is LGHDT, CDR2 YNNKEL, per germline (reference sequence). This CDR3 region has 15 residues. The CDR3 DNA reads as TGTGCCAGCAGACCCGCGGGGGGGCCCTACAATGAGCAGTTCTTC. Protein product: CASRPAGGPYNEQFF.

The rearrangement uses TRBV3-1 and TRBJ2-3; D unresolved. The length of the CDR3 is 13 residues. The germline CDR1 and CDR2 sequences are LGHDT and YNNKEL (reference sequence). The germline V and J ends were trimmed by 4 bases and 6 bases, with 11 bases remaining between them. The CDR3 sequence: CASSPHPGDTQYF. CDR3 sequence (DNA): TGTGCCAGCAGCCCCCACCCCGGGGATACGCAGTATTTT.

Many counts were recorded for this clonotype. The rearrangement joins TRBV6-1 to TRBJ2-7; D is unclear. CDR1 and CDR2 from the germline V gene are MNHNS and SASEGT. Between the trimmed V and J ends, which lost 7 bases and 5 bases, there was a span of 6 bases. This CDR3 is built from 10 residues. This chain's CDR3 is CASKNNEQYF. DNA of the CDR3: TGTGCCAGCAAAAATAACGAGCAGTACTTC.

The J gene is TRBJ2-2, the V gene TRBV28; D ambiguous. Germline V gene sequence: CDR1 MDHEN, CDR2 SYDVKM. The V end lost 10 bases, the J end lost 3 bases, and 6 bases lay between the germline ends. The CDR3 runs 11 residues. Written as DNA, the CDR3 is TGTGCCACCTATTACACCGGGGAGCTGTTTTTT. Its protein product is CATYYTGELFF.

V gene TRBV30 combines with J gene TRBJ1-4; 10 bases line up with TRBD1. From germline, CDR1 is GTSNPN and CDR2 SVGIG (reference sequence). The V and J ends lost 2 bases and 5 bases, in that order; junction bases with no gene match: 5. The CDR3 is 15 amino acids. DNA of the CDR3: TGTGCCTGGAGTTCCTGGACAGGGGGGAATGAAAAACTGTTTTTT. Protein: CAWSSWTGGNEKLFF.

This chain connects TRBV7-9 to TRBJ2-5; 8 nucleotides line up with TRBD1. Germline CDR1 reads SEHNR; CDR2 reads FQNEAQ (reference sequence). This CDR3 is built from 14 residues. The ends lost 6 bases at V and 4 bases at J; junction bases unmatched: 7. The CDR3 nucleotides are TGTGCCAGCAGGGCAGGGGGCGGAGGAGAGACCCAGTACTTC. It is translated as CASRAGGGGETQYF.

This clonotype has more than one count but fewer than ten. The chain links TRBV29-1 to TRBJ1-1; a weak D match, TRBD1 (6 bases). Germline V gene sequence: CDR1 SQVTM, CDR2 ANQGSEA. The CDR3 spans 11 residues. Between the trimmed V and J ends, which lost 4 bases and 6 bases, there was a span of 9 bases. The CDR3 loop reads CSVGGGSEAFF. Written as DNA, the CDR3 is TGCAGCGTTGGAGGGGGGTCTGAAGCTTTCTTT.

This clonotype was recorded many times. J is TRBJ2-5 and V is TRBV5-1, with 7 bases identical to TRBD1. Germline CDR1 and CDR2: SGHRS and YFSETQ. This CDR3 has 15 residues. The V gene end was trimmed by 1 base and the J gene end by 5 bases; junction bases not matched to a gene: 8. The CDR3 DNA sequence: TGCGCCAGCAGCTTGTCTGGACAGGCGGCGGAGACCCAGTACTTC. It encodes CASSLSGQAAETQYF.

This clonotype has a count of ten or more. This CDR3 is CASSESGRAGANVLTF. CDR3 nucleotide sequence: TGTGCCAGCAGTGAATCCGGGAGGGCTGGGGCCAACGTCCTGACTTTC. V gene TRBV25-1 combines with J gene TRBJ2-6, with TRBD2 identical over 8 bases. The V gene's germline CDR1 is MGHDK and CDR2 SYGVNS. This CDR3 is built from 16 residues. With 1 base clipped from V and 2 bases from J, the junction kept 1 base outside the gene matches. Full variable domain (outside the CDR3, taken from reference TRBV25-1 and TRBJ2-6): EADIYQTPRYLVIGTGKKITLECSQTMGHDKMYWYQQDPGMELHLIHYSYGVNSTEKGDLSSESTVSRIRTEHFPLTLESARPSHTSQYLCASSESGRAGANVLTFGAGSRLTVL.

There are many counts of this clonotype. This rearrangement joins TRBV9 to TRBJ2-7; no definite D call. Germline V lookup: CDR1 SGDLS, CDR2 YYNGEE. CDR3 size: 16 residues. V was pared by 1 base and J by 1 base, with 15 bases between. The CDR3 DNA follows: TGTGCCAGCAGCGTAAGTCGTCAGGCCTTGTCCTACGAGCAGTACTTC. Its protein is CASSVSRQALSYEQYF.

This clonotype was counted a few times. The J gene is TRBJ2-1, the V gene TRBV6-2 or TRBV6-3; 7 nucleotides align to TRBD2. The V segment lost 5 bases and the J segment 4 bases; nucleotides outside the gene matches: 8. The CDR3 contains 15 residues. Per germline, CDR1 MNHEY and CDR2 SVGEGT. CDR3 DNA sequence: TGTGCCAGCAGTGCCAGCGGGATCGGGTACAATGAGCAGTTCTTC. Its protein product is CASSASGIGYNEQFF.

This clonotype came up many times. The genes are TRBV2 and TRBJ1-4; D possibly corresponds to TRBD1 (5 bases). Germline-derived CDR1 and CDR2 are SNHLY and FYNNEI. CDR3 length: 15 amino acids. V was clipped by 3 bases and J by 3 bases, with 11 bases between them. CDR3 region: CASSDRGTANEKLFF. The CDR3 bases are TGTGCCAGCAGTGATAGGGGAACGGCTAATGAAAAACTGTTTTTT. Drawing the rest from reference TRBV2 and TRBJ1-4, the complete variable domain is EPEVTQTPSHQVTQMGQEVILRCVPISNHLYFYWYRQILGQKVEFLVSFYNNEISEKSEIFDDQFSVERPDGSNFTLKIRSTKLEDSAMYFCASSDRGTANEKLFFGSGTQLSVL.

This clonotype was seen more than once but under ten times. The V call is TRBV20-1, the J call TRBJ2-4, with TRBD1 matching over 7 bases. V lost 6 bases, J lost 0 bases, and 5 bases stayed unmatched. The CDR3 length is 14 residues. From germline, CDR1 is DFQATT and CDR2 SNEGSKA (reference sequence). CDR3 sequence (DNA): TGCAGTGCCGGGACAGCCCTAGCCAAAAACATTCAGTACTTC. Translated, it gives CSAGTALAKNIQYF.

About this clonotype: With a much larger clone just one base away, this may be a read error. This sequence joins TRBV2 and TRBJ1-1; 8 bases line up with TRBD1. Germline CDR1 reads SNHLY; CDR2 reads FYNNEI. The CDR3 consists of 14 residues. The CDR3 DNA reads TGTACCAGCAACGCCCAGGGGGCGAACACTGAAGCTTTCTTT. It encodes CTSNAQGANTEAFF.

For this clonotype: A much more abundant neighbour one base away suggests this may be a read error. The V gene is TRBV7-2, the J gene TRBJ2-3, with 16 bases aligning to TRBD2. J lost 3 bases, V lost 1 base, and 7 bases had no gene match. Germline values: CDR1 SGHTA, CDR2 FQGNSA. The CDR3 has 19 residues. The CDR3 protein is CASSLGSGTSGGETDTQYF. CDR3 nucleotides: TGTGCCAGCAGCTTAGGTTCCGGGACTAGCGGGGGGGAAACAGATACGCAGTATTTT.

The chain uses TRBV7-9 and TRBJ2-7; possibly TRBD2 for D (6 bases). Germline assignment: CDR1 SEHNR and CDR2 FQNEAQ (reference sequence). CDR3 length: 17 amino acids. Trimming took 5 bases from V and 2 from J, leaving 22 bases between them. The CDR3 bases are TGTGCCAGCAGCCCTAAGACCTCCACTAGCAGGACCTACGAGCAGTACTTC. Protein sequence: CASSPKTSTSRTYEQYF.

This clonotype was seen repeatedly, ten times or more. The chain uses TRBV20-1 and TRBJ2-5, with D tentatively TRBD1 (5 bases). The V end lost 0 bases, the J end lost 3 bases, and 14 bases lay between the germline ends. The CDR3 totals 15 residues. CDR1 is DFQATT and CDR2 is SNEGSKA in the germline V gene (reference sequence). The CDR3 region is CSARDVAGSEETQYF. The DNA for the CDR3 is TGCAGTGCTAGAGATGTAGCAGGGTCAGAAGAGACCCAGTACTTC.

This clonotype appeared many times. The genes are TRBV12-3 or TRBV12-4 and TRBJ1-2; a possible D gene is TRBD1 (6 bases). CDR3 length: 13 residues. V lost 3 bases and J lost 7, with 12 bases in between. CDR3 amino acids: CASSFMGATGYTF. CDR3 DNA sequence: TGTGCCAGCAGTTTTATGGGGGCAACTGGCTACACCTTC.